This entry features one T cell receptor (beta chain) sequence. The CDR3 consists of 15 residues. J lost 3 bases, V lost 1 base, and 6 bases had no gene match. Germline CDR1 and CDR2: SGHDN and FVKESK. This table comes from immunoSEQ multiplex PCR, and its TCRdb copy is limited to in-frame clones, with some not included. The data contain more than 65,000 clones, more than 90% of them singletons. The data originate from a study of T cell changes during pregnancy in multiple sclerosis. Material: CD4+ T cells from peripheral blood mononuclear cells, obtained before pregnancy. The receptor was derived from a female donor with multiple sclerosis, enrolled in a pregnancy study. The chain employs TRBV14 and TRBJ2-7, with TRBD2 matching over 7 bases. CDR3 residues: CASSQGRGWVYEQYF. CDR3 coding DNA: TGTGCCAGCAGCCAAGGGCGGGGGTGGGTCTACGAGCAGTACTTC.